This T cell receptor (beta chain) was retrieved from a study of T-cell memory formation after mild COVID-19. A word on this clonotype: Antigen unknown.

TCRdb called the 5' RACE reads again in MiXCR, with one record for every CDR3 protein. The sample comprises roughly 450,000 distinct CDR3 sequences, about 20% of which are singletons, and roughly an eighth rests with the top ten. Study outcomes and limitations: What remained unconfirmed was the SARS-CoV-2 specificity of second-wave clones peaking on day 37. Contracting clones from day 15 to 85 had balanced CD4/CD8; later expanders favoured CD4+. Detection of some responders pre-infection suggested pre-existing cross-reactive memory T cells participated.

V was shortened by 4 bases and J by 4 bases, with 11 bases between the two germline ends. CDR3 length: 14 residues. Germline assignment: CDR1 KGHSH and CDR2 LQKENI. This receptor was obtained from an adult woman who had mild COVID-19 (a few samples of this study predate the infection). Cell type and time point are not known. This chain uses TRBV18 with TRBJ1-5; possible D gene TRBD1, 5 bases. Sequenced sample: PBMCs or a T cell subset sorted from them (not recorded which). The CDR3 reads CASSQGDRNQPQHF. The CDR3 nucleotides are TGTGCCAGCTCACAAGGGGATCGGAATCAGCCCCAGCATTTT.